This TCR beta chain was recovered during a study of cytomegalovirus exposure and HLA in healthy donors. General observations from the study: By a later analysis, the bulk of CMV-associated TCR beta chains appeared HLA-restricted. Earlier analysis yielded a pattern in which most TCR beta V segments were productive about 90% or about 30% of the time.

Both 60 Vbeta primers and 13 Jbeta primers went into the PCR. Some clones are missing from TCRdb's copy, which holds only in-frame ones; the method was immunoSEQ multiplex PCR. The profile shows about 100,000 clones, around 86% of them singletons. This CDR3 region has 14 residues. CDR1 and CDR2 from the germline V gene are LNHDA and SQIVND (reference sequence). The V and J ends lost 7 bases and 0 bases respectively, with 12 bases between them. This clone was counted only a few times. Its antigen is not known. This TCR was sampled from a woman in her 70s in good health and CMV-seropositive. Sequenced input: PBMCs. The rearrangement links TRBV19 to TRBJ1-1, with D hard to call. This CDR3 reads CASIGGLMNTEAFF. DNA for the CDR3: TGTGCCAGTATTGGAGGTCTCATGAACACTGAAGCTTTCTTT. The whole variable domain, filled in from reference TRBV19 and TRBJ1-1, reads DGGITQSPKYLFRKEGQNVTLSCEQNLNHDAMYWYRQDPGQGLRLIYYSQIVNDFQKGDIAEGYSVSREKKESFPLTVTSAQKNPTAFYLCASIGGLMNTEAFFGQGTRLTVV.